The rows below give T cell receptor beta chains drawn from one sample of a study of cytomegalovirus exposure and HLA in healthy donors. The assay was immunoSEQ multiplex PCR, and TCRdb's table has in-frame clones only and misses some. The sample lists about 170,000 clones, approximately 72% occurring once. Input material: PBMCs. These receptor sequences come from a human donor in good health. Each CDR3 is given with its conserved first and last residue. Each record gives: clone size, J gene, D gene, V gene, CDR3 protein, CDR3 DNA. D genes are given only for firm matches. Only part of the rows carry a size: once, few, many, or a class if the clone is expanded.

size: NA; J: TRBJ1-1; D: NA; V: TRBV14; CDR3: CASSVRGLYTEAFF; DNA: TGTGCCAGCAGCGTCAGGGGTCTATACACTGAAGCTTTCTTT
size: NA; J: TRBJ1-1; D: NA; V: TRBV21-1; CDR3: CASKVRYEAFF; DNA: TGTGCCAGCAAGGTGCGGTATGAAGCTTTCTTT
size: few; J: TRBJ2-7; D: TRBD2; V: TRBV5-1; CDR3: CASSLSGGSSYEQYF; DNA: TGCGCCAGCAGCTTGTCGGGGGGGAGCTCCTACGAGCAGTACTTC
size: NA; J: TRBJ2-7; D: TRBD2; V: TRBV5-4; CDR3: CASSSMGTMNYEQYF; DNA: TGTGCCAGCAGCTCAATGGGGACTATGAACTACGAGCAGTACTTC
size: NA; J: TRBJ2-5; D: TRBD2; V: TRBV2; CDR3: CASHERLAGETQYF; DNA: TGTGCCAGTCACGAACGACTAGCGGGGGAGACCCAGTACTTC
size: many; J: TRBJ2-7; D: NA; V: TRBV2; CDR3: CASAGYSYEQYF; DNA: TGTGCCAGCGCAGGTTACTCCTACGAGCAGTACTTC
size: NA; J: TRBJ2-1; D: NA; V: TRBV27; CDR3: CASNSGGPGNEQFF; DNA: TGTGCCAGCAATTCTGGCGGTCCGGGCAATGAGCAGTTCTTC
size: NA; J: TRBJ2-3; D: TRBD2; V: TRBV7-9; CDR3: CASSTWTSGGDTSTDTQYF; DNA: TGTGCCAGCAGCACCTGGACTAGCGGGGGGGATACTAGCACAGATACGCAGTATTTT
size: few; J: TRBJ2-7; D: NA; V: TRBV11-2; CDR3: CASSSSLPAYEQYF; DNA: TGTGCCAGCAGCTCATCCCTCCCGGCCTACGAGCAGTACTTC
size: NA; J: TRBJ1-2; D: NA; V: TRBV7-9; CDR3: CASTPGVQGPNNYGYTF; DNA: TGTGCCAGCACTCCAGGGGTGCAGGGGCCAAATAACTATGGCTACACCTTC
size: few; J: TRBJ1-1; D: NA; V: TRBV30; CDR3: CAWSRGREETEAFF; DNA: TGTGCCTGGTCCCGGGGCAGGGAGGAAACTGAAGCTTTCTTT
size: few; J: TRBJ2-1; D: TRBD2; V: TRBV9; CDR3: CASSVGLAEYNEQFF; DNA: TGTGCCAGCAGCGTAGGGCTAGCGGAGTACAATGAGCAGTTCTTC
size: NA; J: TRBJ1-2; D: NA; V: TRBV19; CDR3: CASSRQGIPNYGYTF; DNA: TGTGCCAGTAGCCGTCAGGGAATCCCAAACTATGGCTACACCTTC
size: NA; J: TRBJ2-1; D: TRBD2; V: TRBV5-1; CDR3: CASSLESSGTYSSYNEQFF; DNA: TGCGCCAGCAGCTTGGAGTCTAGCGGGACTTACAGCTCCTACAATGAGCAGTTCTTC
size: few; J: TRBJ1-1; D: TRBD1; V: TRBV29-1; CDR3: CSADRGSSEAFF; DNA: TGCAGCGCGGACAGGGGTTCCTCTGAAGCTTTCTTT
size: NA; J: TRBJ2-4; D: NA; V: TRBV5-4; CDR3: CASSLMVNRRKGTKNIQYF; DNA: TGTGCCAGCAGTTTGATGGTAAACAGGCGGAAGGGAACCAAAAACATTCAGTACTTC
size: NA; J: TRBJ2-5; D: NA; V: TRBV11-2; CDR3: CASSIRGSGETQYF; DNA: TGTGCCAGCAGCATCAGGGGAAGTGGAGAGACCCAGTACTTC
size: NA; J: TRBJ1-5; D: TRBD1; V: TRBV18; CDR3: CASSEGQGSNQPQHF; DNA: TGTGCCAGCTCGGAAGGACAGGGAAGCAATCAGCCCCAGCATTTT
size: NA; J: TRBJ2-7; D: NA; V: TRBV7-8; CDR3: CASSVGRFREAYEQYF; DNA: TGTGCCAGCAGCGTAGGGAGATTCCGTGAAGCTTACGAGCAGTACTTC
size: NA; J: TRBJ1-1; D: NA; V: TRBV28; CDR3: CASSLARNTEAFF; DNA: TGTGCCAGCAGTTTAGCCAGGAACACTGAAGCTTTCTTT
size: NA; J: TRBJ2-7; D: TRBD1; V: TRBV7-9; CDR3: CASSLDDREYEQYF; DNA: TGTGCCAGCAGCTTAGATGACAGGGAGTACGAGCAGTACTTC
size: NA; J: TRBJ2-1; D: NA; V: TRBV7-2; CDR3: CASSLTGGFSYNEQFF; DNA: TGTGCCAGCAGCTTAACGGGGGGCTTCTCCTACAATGAGCAGTTCTTC
size: NA; J: TRBJ2-3; D: TRBD2; V: TRBV5-6; CDR3: CASSLPGTSGGASDTQYF; DNA: TGTGCCAGCAGCTTACCCGGGACTAGCGGGGGGGCCTCAGATACGCAGTATTTT
size: NA; J: TRBJ2-7; D: TRBD2; V: TRBV27; CDR3: CASSLNGEGRWVPYEQYF; DNA: TGTGCCAGCAGTTTAAACGGGGAGGGACGATGGGTTCCCTACGAGCAGTACTTC
size: NA; J: TRBJ1-2; D: NA; V: TRBV7-9; CDR3: CASSLVAGVEYGYTF; DNA: TGTGCCAGCAGCTTAGTGGCAGGCGTAGAGTATGGCTACACCTTC
size: once; J: TRBJ2-5; D: TRBD1; V: TRBV5-6; CDR3: CASSLETGVRETQYF; DNA: TGTGCCAGCAGCTTGGAAACAGGGGTACGAGAGACCCAGTACTTC
size: few; J: TRBJ2-1; D: NA; V: TRBV11-2; CDR3: CASSSVGGYNEQFF; DNA: TGTGCCAGCAGCTCCGTGGGGGGCTACAATGAGCAGTTCTTC
size: few; J: TRBJ1-5; D: TRBD1; V: TRBV7-9; CDR3: CASSPSGGQGSQPQHF; DNA: TGTGCCAGCAGCCCCTCCGGCGGACAGGGAAGTCAGCCCCAGCATTTT
size: NA; J: TRBJ2-7; D: NA; V: TRBV7-8; CDR3: CASSLVQESEQYF; DNA: TGTGCCAGCAGCTTAGTACAGGAGAGCGAGCAGTACTTC